One sample yielded the 26 T cell receptor beta chains listed below, sequenced in a study of PD-1 blockade in classical Hodgkin lymphoma. The protocol was immunoSEQ multiplex PCR, while the TCRdb copy is restricted to in-frame clones and leaves out a portion. The sample carries roughly 10,000 clones, roughly 75% recorded once. Each patient experienced a relapse that followed autologous stem cell transplantation, and brentuximab vedotin exposure varied. Sample: peripheral blood mononuclear cells (PBMCs), taken at baseline. The receptors here all came from a human donor with classical Hodgkin lymphoma.

The chain carries TRBV20-1 and TRBJ2-7, with D perhaps TRBD1 or TRBD2 (6 bases each). V shed 5 bases and J shed 12 bases, with 17 bases lying between them. The CDR3 has 11 residues. Germline V gives CDR1 DFQATT, CDR2 SNEGSKA (reference sequence). CDR3: CSAPDTRGGYF. The CDR3, as DNA: TGCAGTGCTCCCGATACCAGGGGAGGGTACTTC.

The gene calls are TRBV6-5 and TRBJ1-1; weak D call: TRBD1 (6 bases). V shed 0 bases and J shed 0 bases, with 11 bases lying between them. Germline CDR1 is MNHEY and CDR2 is SVGAGI. The CDR3 spans 16 residues. CDR3 in amino acids: CASSYSTGSMNTEAFF. The CDR3 nucleotides are TGTGCCAGCAGTTACTCGACAGGATCTATGAACACTGAAGCTTTCTTT.

This clone was picked up a small number of times. The chain links TRBV11-2 to TRBJ2-5, with 8 bases fitting TRBD2. CDR1 SGHAT and CDR2 FQNNGV come from the germline V gene. The CDR3 spans 19 residues. Trimming at V came to 6 bases and at J to 6 bases, leaving 24 bases not matched to a gene. The CDR3 nucleotides read TGTGCCAGCAGGGGAGCGGGGAAGGTCGGCGGGGGGCCCCTAAAGACCCAGTACTTC. Translated, it gives CASRGAGKVGGGPLKTQYF.

This clone was seen more than once but under ten times. This sequence joins TRBV7-9 and TRBJ1-2; the D is unclear. Germline V gene lookup returns CDR1 SEHNR and CDR2 FQNEAQ (reference sequence). The CDR3 runs 11 residues. V dropped 8 bases and J dropped 6 bases, with 10 bases sitting between them. The CDR3 here is CASGSFDGYTF. In DNA, the CDR3 is TGTGCCAGCGGGTCCTTCGATGGCTACACCTTC.

Only one count was recorded for this clone. CDR3 residues: CASSLGSGVRQPQHF. The CDR3 DNA reads TGTGCCAGCAGCTTAGGATCTGGGGTAAGGCAGCCCCAGCATTTT. The rearrangement links TRBV7-2 to TRBJ1-5, with unresolved D. V dropped 1 base and J dropped 7 bases, with 14 bases sitting between them. The germline V gene encodes CDR1 SGHTA and CDR2 FQGNSA. There are 15 residues in the CDR3.

The chain links TRBV6-5 to TRBJ2-7; D perhaps matches TRBD1 (5 bases). Trimming took off 0 bases at V and 0 bases at J, with 9 bases between the two ends. The CDR3 spans 15 residues. Germline values: CDR1 MNHEY, CDR2 SVGAGI. CDR3 sequence: CASSYSDSSSYEQYF. For the CDR3, the DNA is TGTGCCAGCAGTTACTCCGACAGCAGCTCCTACGAGCAGTACTTC.

This chain uses TRBV2 with TRBJ1-1, with D perhaps TRBD1 (6 bases). The germline V gene encodes CDR1 SNHLY and CDR2 FYNNEI. The V end lost 3 bases, the J end lost 1 base, and 12 bases lay between the germline ends. The CDR3 has 15 residues. As DNA, the CDR3 is TGTGCCAGCAGTGACCTCGGAGGGGGGAACACTGAAGCTTTCTTT. Protein product: CASSDLGGGNTEAFF.

The rearrangement joins TRBV28 to TRBJ1-5; TRBD1 aligns across 7 bases. The CDR3 totals 18 residues. The germline gives CDR1 MDHEN, CDR2 SYDVKM. V lost 5 bases, J lost 0 bases, and 13 bases stayed unmatched. CDR3 loop: CASSPRGTAPNSNQPQHF. CDR3 in DNA: TGTGCCAGCAGTCCACGGGGGACAGCCCCCAATAGCAATCAGCCCCAGCATTTT.

The rearrangement uses TRBV11-3 and TRBJ1-6, with D possibly being TRBD1 (5 bases). V shed 7 bases and J shed 6 bases, with 13 bases lying between them. This CDR3 region has 14 residues. Germline values: CDR1 SGHNT, CDR2 YENEEA. The CDR3 DNA reads TGTGCCAGCAAAAGCGACAGTTCTAATTCACCCCTCCACTTT. It codes for CASKSDSSNSPLHF. The entire variable domain, with the rest obtained from reference TRBV11-3 and TRBJ1-6, is as follows: EAGVVQSPRYKIIEKKQPVAFWCNPISGHNTLYWYLQNLGQGPELLIRYENEEAVDDSQLPKDRFSAERLKGVDSTLKIQPAELGDSAVYLCASKSDSSNSPLHFGNGTRLTVT.

Here the CDR3 DNA reads TGCGCCAGCAGCCAAGATACCGCCTGGCCCCCCCAGCATTTT. Its translation: CASSQDTAWPPQHF. The chain carries TRBV4-1 and TRBJ1-5; D gene ambiguous. The CDR3 runs 14 residues. Germline loops: CDR1 MGHRA, CDR2 YSYEKL. V was trimmed by 0 bases and J by 10 bases, leaving 13 bases between them.

V usage is TRBV11-1 and J usage is TRBJ1-1; D might be TRBD1 (6 bases). Germline lookup yields CDR1 SGHAT and CDR2 FQDESV (reference sequence). This CDR3 contains 15 residues. V shed 1 base and J shed 3 bases, with 12 bases lying between them. This chain's CDR3 is CASSLGQGMDTEAFF. The CDR3 DNA follows: TGTGCCAGCAGCTTAGGGCAGGGGATGGACACTGAAGCTTTCTTT.

The chain uses TRBV2 and TRBJ1-1; D gene ambiguous. Germline V gives CDR1 SNHLY, CDR2 FYNNEI. Trimming took off 3 bases at V and 1 base at J, with 9 bases between the two ends. This CDR3 has 14 residues. CDR3 DNA sequence: TGTGCCAGCAGTGAGCTTGGTACGAACACTGAAGCTTTCTTT. Its protein is CASSELGTNTEAFF.

The chain uses TRBV18 and TRBJ2-7; 7 nucleotides agree with TRBD1. CDR3 size: 14 residues. The J segment lost 5 bases and the V segment lost 3 bases, leaving 7 bases of the junction unmatched. Germline V gene data show CDR1 as KGHSH and CDR2 as LQKENI. The chain's CDR3 is CASSPTGKSHEQYV. The CDR3 nucleotides are TGTGCCAGCTCACCGACAGGGAAATCACACGAGCAGTACGTC.

CDR3 DNA sequence: TGTGCCAGCAGTACCCTTGGTTTCGGGACCTACAATGAGCAGTTCTTC. It specifies CASSTLGFGTYNEQFF. V and J are TRBV28 and TRBJ2-1; weak D call: TRBD2 (5 bases). Germline CDR1 reads MDHEN; CDR2 reads SYDVKM. The V end was cut by 5 bases, the J end by 2 bases, with 16 bases between. CDR3 length: 16 amino acids.

The V and J genes are TRBV2 and TRBJ1-5; 7 nucleotides agree with TRBD1. The V gene's germline CDR1 is SNHLY and CDR2 FYNNEI. Trimming cost V 5 bases and J 4 bases; bases outside gene matches: 5. The CDR3 spans 14 residues. This chain's CDR3 is CASSRQGENQPQHF. The CDR3 bases are TGTGCCAGCAGTAGACAGGGTGAGAATCAGCCCCAGCATTTT.

This chain joins TRBV19 and TRBJ1-2; D is perhaps TRBD1 (5 bases). The germline V gene encodes CDR1 LNHDA and CDR2 SQIVND (reference sequence). V gave up 5 bases and J gave up 5 bases, with 18 bases separating them. The CDR3 length is 15 residues. CDR3 residues: CASSPAQGGGYGYTF. DNA for the CDR3: TGTGCCAGTAGTCCCGCGCAGGGAGGAGGGTATGGCTACACCTTC.

The chain carries TRBV6-5 and TRBJ2-7; D call uncertain. With 2 bases removed from V and 10 bases from J, the gap between germline ends came to 12 bases. The length of the CDR3 is 12 residues. Germline lookup yields CDR1 MNHEY and CDR2 SVGAGI. The CDR3 loop reads CASSYEVALQYF. CDR3 sequence (DNA): TGTGCCAGCAGTTACGAAGTTGCTCTCCAGTACTTC.

The rearrangement uses TRBV9 and TRBJ2-3, with 16 bases that match TRBD2. Germline V gene data show CDR1 as SGDLS and CDR2 as YYNGEE. This CDR3 comprises 18 residues. V shed 4 bases and J 3 bases; nucleotides not matched to a gene: 8. The CDR3 DNA reads as TGTGCCAGCAGCCTTGGGACTAGCGGGGGGGCGGGTACAGATACGCAGTATTTT. Its protein is CASSLGTSGGAGTDTQYF.

The chain combines TRBV27 with TRBJ2-2; D is uncertain. This CDR3 has 13 amino acids. The germline CDR1 and CDR2 sequences are MNHEY and SMNVEV (reference sequence). Deletions cut 3 bases from V and 6 bases from J, with 8 bases between. CDR3 residues: CASSFTSAGELFF. The CDR3 nucleotides read TGTGCCAGCAGTTTTACCAGCGCCGGGGAGCTGTTTTTT.

CDR3 in amino acids: CASSRYGGIETQYF. The CDR3 nucleotides read TGTGCCAGCAGTCGGTATGGGGGGATAGAGACCCAGTACTTC. The chain is built from TRBV7-8 and TRBJ2-5; D is possibly TRBD2 (6 bases). Germline assignment: CDR1 SGHVS and CDR2 FQNEAQ. The CDR3 has 14 residues. The V gene lost 6 bases and the J gene lost 4 bases, with 15 bases spanning the gap.

Only one count was recorded for this clone. The chain combines TRBV6-1 with TRBJ1-1; 10 nucleotides align to TRBD1. Trimming cost V 10 bases and J 4 bases; bases outside gene matches: 3. This CDR3 has 12 amino acids. Germline lookup yields CDR1 MNHNS and CDR2 SASEGT. CDR3 amino acids: CATRDRGTEAFF. For the CDR3, the DNA is TGTGCCACCCGGGACAGGGGCACTGAAGCTTTCTTT.

V and J are TRBV4-3 and TRBJ1-2; D is unresolved. V lost 1 base and J lost 2, with 23 bases in between. Germline V gene sequence: CDR1 LGHNA, CDR2 YSLEER. The CDR3 extends over 19 amino acids. This chain's CDR3 is CASSQGDVSDNLLNYGYTF. The CDR3 DNA reads as TGCGCCAGCAGCCAAGGGGATGTCTCCGACAACCTTTTAAACTATGGCTACACCTTC.

J is TRBJ1-1 and V is TRBV28; D unclear. The length of the CDR3 is 13 residues. V was clipped by 4 bases and J by 1 base, with 7 bases between them. The V gene's germline CDR1 is MDHEN and CDR2 SYDVKM. In DNA form, the CDR3 reads TGTGCCAGCAGTTCAGGAGGGAACACTGAAGCTTTCTTT. This translates into CASSSGGNTEAFF.

This clone showed up just once. CDR3 in DNA: TGTGCCAGCTCTCTGGAGGGGGGCGCAGCTTTCTTT. The encoded protein is CASSLEGGAAFF. The rearrangement links TRBV2 to TRBJ1-1, with D possibly TRBD1 on 6 matching bases. V lost 8 bases and J lost 10, with 17 bases in between. This CDR3 is 12 amino acids long. The V gene's germline CDR1 is SNHLY and CDR2 FYNNEI.

This rearrangement joins TRBV19 to TRBJ2-5, with TRBD2 matching over 7 bases. CDR1 LNHDA and CDR2 SQIVND come from the germline V gene (reference sequence). The CDR3 contains 16 residues. V shed 4 bases and J 1 base; nucleotides not matched to a gene: 9. CDR3 nucleotides: TGTGCCAGTAGTAACCTCGGGCGGGGGAGCCAAGAGACCCAGTACTTC. Amino acid sequence: CASSNLGRGSQETQYF.

The chain recombines TRBV6-5 with TRBJ2-1; a possible D gene is TRBD1 (5 bases). The CDR3 is made up of 12 amino acids. The ends were cut back, 6 bases at V and 4 bases at J, with 7 bases in the middle. Germline assignment: CDR1 MNHEY and CDR2 SVGAGI. CDR3 sequence reads: CASRKGYNEQFF. As DNA, the CDR3 is TGTGCCAGCAGAAAGGGGTACAATGAGCAGTTCTTC.